These 21 T cell receptor beta chains originate from one sample sequenced in a study of T-cell reconstitution after alpha-beta-depleted transplantation in children. Unique molecular identifiers were incorporated into the prepared TCRbeta library. TCRdb processed the PCR reads anew with MiXCR; each CDR3 protein has one entry. The repertoire has 540,000 or so distinct CDR3 sequences, about 21% of them found once; the top ten carry 12% to 15%. The sequencing used PBMCs, mostly from graft donor cells, collected 360 days after TCRalphabeta/CD19-depleted stem cell transplant. All receptors come from a boy in the first two years of life who had a stem cell transplant for acute myeloid leukemia, so the T cells may come from the graft donor.

This clonotype was recorded many times. DNA of the CDR3: TGCAGCGACCACAGGGACCCTGAAGCTTTCTTT. Amino acid sequence: CSDHRDPEAFF. V is TRBV29-1 and J is TRBJ1-1; D is possibly TRBD1 (6 bases). Germline loops: CDR1 SQVTM, CDR2 ANQGSEA. CDR3 length: 11 residues. Trimming took off 7 bases at V and 6 bases at J, with 12 bases between the two ends. The full variable domain, in which reference TRBV29-1 and TRBJ1-1 provide the parts outside the CDR3, is SAVISQKPSRDICQRGTSLTIQCQVDSQVTMMFWYRQQPGQSLTLIATANQGSEATYESGFVIDKFPISRPNLTFSTLTVSNMSPEDSSIYLCSDHRDPEAFFGQGTRLTVV.

This clonotype was counted at least ten times. The CDR3: CASSLDRGDQETQYF. The CDR3 coding sequence is TGTGCCAGCAGCTTGGACAGGGGCGACCAAGAGACCCAGTACTTC. This chain joins TRBV2 and TRBJ2-5; 9 bases are shared with TRBD1. The length of the CDR3 is 15 residues. The germline V gene encodes CDR1 SNHLY and CDR2 FYNNEI. V lost 6 bases, J lost 0 bases, and 5 bases stayed unmatched.

The genes are TRBV20-1 and TRBJ1-1; 9 bases agree with TRBD1. This CDR3 is built from 18 residues. In germline, CDR1 is DFQATT, CDR2 SNEGSKA (reference sequence). V was pared by 0 bases and J by 0 bases, with 11 bases of the junction left unmatched. The CDR3 reads CSARDLRRDRALNTEAFF. The CDR3 DNA is TGCAGTGCTAGAGATCTAAGGAGGGACAGGGCATTGAACACTGAAGCTTTCTTT.

The gene calls are TRBV5-1 and TRBJ1-1, with 7 bases matching TRBD1. V shed 4 bases, J shed 7 bases, and the junction held 7 bases outside the gene matches. In germline, CDR1 is SGHRS, CDR2 YFSETQ. This CDR3 is 13 amino acids long. The DNA for the CDR3 is TGCGCCAGCAGCGGGGGACAGTCCATTGAAGCTTTCTTT. This codes for CASSGGQSIEAFF.

This chain connects TRBV6-5 to TRBJ1-5; a weak D match, TRBD1 (5 bases). Germline-derived CDR1 and CDR2 are MNHEY and SVGAGI. The CDR3 consists of 18 residues. V was trimmed by 0 bases and J by 3 bases, leaving 18 bases between them. The CDR3 DNA reads as TGTGCCAGCAGTTACTCAGGGACTCTGTCCCCCAACAATCAGCCCCAGCATTTT. This translates into CASSYSGTLSPNNQPQHF.

In regard to this clonotype: In this CDR3 the conserved last residue, phenylalanine or tryptophan, is missing, so a read error is likely. The chain has TRBV29-1 and TRBJ2-4, with TRBD2 matching over 12 bases. The CDR3 is made up of 14 amino acids. CDR1 SQVTM and CDR2 ANQGSEA come from the germline V gene. The junction had 2 bases not matched to a gene; V was cut back by 4 bases and J by 4 bases. CDR3 protein: CSVAGLAGKNIQYL. The CDR3 DNA follows: TGCAGCGTTGCTGGACTAGCGGGGAAAAACATTCAGTACTTG.

This clonotype was detected ten times or more. V usage is TRBV5-1 and J usage is TRBJ2-7; possibly TRBD1 or TRBD2 for D (5 bases each). This CDR3 has 15 amino acids. CDR1 is SGHRS, CDR2 YFSETQ, per germline. The V gene lost 2 bases and the J gene lost 6 bases, with 18 bases spanning the gap. The CDR3 loop is CASSLGETGTGEQYV. The CDR3 bases are TGCGCCAGCAGCTTAGGGGAGACTGGGACGGGCGAGCAGTACGTC.

This clonotype was counted many times. This rearrangement joins TRBV20-1 to TRBJ2-5, with 8 positions matching TRBD1. V shed 1 base and J 0 bases; nucleotides not matched to a gene: 7. CDR3 size: 16 residues. The germline V gene has CDR1 DFQATT and CDR2 SNEGSKA (reference sequence). CDR3 protein: CSARAMTGEYQETQYF. The CDR3 bases are TGCAGTGCTAGAGCAATGACAGGGGAGTACCAAGAGACCCAGTACTTC.

The chain links TRBV6-5 to TRBJ1-1, with D uncertain. The CDR3 spans 13 residues. The germline CDR1 and CDR2 sequences are MNHEY and SVGAGI. The CDR3, as DNA: TGTGCGAGCGAGCAGGTAGGAAGGACTGAAGCTTTCTTT. Translated: CASEQVGRTEAFF.

This clonotype was counted at least ten times. The chain is built from TRBV25-1 and TRBJ2-4; unclear D gene. The CDR3 extends over 14 amino acids. Germline CDR1 MGHDK, CDR2 SYGVNS. The V and J ends lost 2 bases and 1 base respectively, with 6 bases between them. CDR3 in amino acids: CASSEGSAKNIQYF. The CDR3 region has the DNA TGTGCCAGCAGTGAAGGGTCGGCCAAAAACATTCAGTACTTC.

This clonotype was counted between two and nine times. The rearrangement uses TRBV20-1 and TRBJ2-1; D gene ambiguous. The V gene's germline CDR1 is DFQATT and CDR2 SNEGSKA (reference sequence). The CDR3 totals 11 residues. Trimming took 3 bases from V and 6 from J, leaving 6 bases between them. CDR3: CSASLGNEQFF. The CDR3 DNA reads as TGCAGTGCTAGTTTGGGCAATGAGCAGTTCTTC.

The chain has TRBV12-3 or TRBV12-4 and TRBJ2-5; maybe TRBD1 (5 bases). Trimming shortened V by 4 bases and J by 4 bases, and 22 bases separated the two germline ends. The CDR3 is made up of 17 amino acids. CDR3 loop: CASSSSGQGWMVETQYF. CDR3 sequence (DNA): TGTGCCAGCAGTTCCTCCGGCCAGGGCTGGATGGTAGAGACCCAGTACTTC.

In its sample, this clonotype was seen a few times. The junction differs from germline at one of its ends, possibly a read error. This sequence joins TRBV20-1 and TRBJ2-4, with 8 bases lining up with TRBD1. Germline CDR1 reads DFQATT; CDR2 reads SNEGSKA (reference sequence). The CDR3 is 15 residues long. The CDR3 here is CCASSRTGSKNIQYF. DNA of the CDR3: TGCTGTGCTAGTTCACGGACAGGGTCCAAAAACATTCAGTACTTC.

This clonotype was recorded a few times. The gene calls are TRBV21-1 and TRBJ2-7. TRBV21-1 counts as a pseudogene. This CDR3 is built from 12 residues. The CDR3 loop reads CASSKALYEQYV. CDR3 DNA sequence: TGTGCCAGCAGCAAAGCCCTCTACGAGCAGTACGTC.

This chain uses TRBV24-1 with TRBJ2-5; D is undetermined. From germline, CDR1 is KGHDR and CDR2 SFDVKD. V was cut by 2 bases and J by 3 bases, with 6 bases left in between. The CDR3 runs 13 residues. CDR3 residues: CATSDYVEETQYF. Written as DNA, the CDR3 is TGTGCCACCAGTGATTATGTAGAAGAGACCCAGTACTTC.

The V and J genes are TRBV7-2 and TRBJ1-2; tentatively, D is TRBD1 (6 bases). Germline V gene lookup returns CDR1 SGHTA and CDR2 FQGNSA. This CDR3 contains 14 residues. Trimming left V 5 bases short and J 3 bases short, with 13 bases between. This chain's CDR3 is CASSHVGTYYGYTF. CDR3 nucleotides: TGTGCCAGCAGCCACGTAGGGACATACTATGGCTACACCTTC.

This clonotype was counted between two and nine times. The chain couples TRBV29-1 to TRBJ2-1; D possibly corresponds to TRBD1 (6 bases). Trimming removed 3 bases from V and 8 bases from J, with 8 bases in between. Looked up from germline, CDR1 is SQVTM and CDR2 is ANQGSEA. The length of the CDR3 is 11 residues. CDR3 loop: CSVDRGDEQFF. In nucleotides, the CDR3 is TGCAGCGTTGACAGGGGAGATGAGCAGTTCTTC.

In its sample, this clonotype was seen many times. The V call is TRBV7-2, the J call TRBJ1-3; 7 nucleotides agree with TRBD1. J gave up 2 bases and V 5 bases, and 3 bases lay outside the gene matches. The germline V gene has CDR1 SGHTA and CDR2 FQGNSA. The CDR3 sequence is 14 residues long. CDR3 sequence: CASSTGTAGNTIYF. CDR3 bases: TGTGCCAGCAGCACCGGGACAGCTGGAAACACCATATATTTT.

This clonotype appeared many times. Written as DNA, the CDR3 is TGTGCCAGCAGTTACTCGAAACCAGCGGGGAAATCCTACGAGCAGTACTTC. This encodes CASSYSKPAGKSYEQYF. The V gene is TRBV6-2 or TRBV6-3, the J gene TRBJ2-7, with TRBD2 identical over 7 bases. Unmatched junction bases numbered 9, after V lost 0 bases and J lost 1 base. The germline gives CDR1 MNHEY, CDR2 SVGEGT. CDR3 length: 17 residues.

This clonotype has more than one count but fewer than ten. This chain uses TRBV20-1 with TRBJ1-6, with unresolved D. V shed 3 bases and J shed 0 bases, with 6 bases lying between them. Germline-derived CDR1 and CDR2 are DFQATT and SNEGSKA (reference sequence). There are 14 residues in the CDR3. The CDR3 sequence: CSASRSSYNSPLHF. DNA for the CDR3: TGCAGTGCTAGCAGGAGCTCCTATAATTCACCCCTCCACTTT.

V gene TRBV20-1 combines with J gene TRBJ1-1, with D possibly TRBD1 on 5 matching bases. CDR1 and CDR2 from the germline V gene are DFQATT and SNEGSKA (reference sequence). CDR3 length: 13 amino acids. The V end lost 6 bases, the J end lost 2 bases, and 13 bases lay between the germline ends. In DNA form, the CDR3 reads TGCAGTGCCCCGAGCGACAGAAACACTGAAGCTTTCTTT. Its protein is CSAPSDRNTEAFF.